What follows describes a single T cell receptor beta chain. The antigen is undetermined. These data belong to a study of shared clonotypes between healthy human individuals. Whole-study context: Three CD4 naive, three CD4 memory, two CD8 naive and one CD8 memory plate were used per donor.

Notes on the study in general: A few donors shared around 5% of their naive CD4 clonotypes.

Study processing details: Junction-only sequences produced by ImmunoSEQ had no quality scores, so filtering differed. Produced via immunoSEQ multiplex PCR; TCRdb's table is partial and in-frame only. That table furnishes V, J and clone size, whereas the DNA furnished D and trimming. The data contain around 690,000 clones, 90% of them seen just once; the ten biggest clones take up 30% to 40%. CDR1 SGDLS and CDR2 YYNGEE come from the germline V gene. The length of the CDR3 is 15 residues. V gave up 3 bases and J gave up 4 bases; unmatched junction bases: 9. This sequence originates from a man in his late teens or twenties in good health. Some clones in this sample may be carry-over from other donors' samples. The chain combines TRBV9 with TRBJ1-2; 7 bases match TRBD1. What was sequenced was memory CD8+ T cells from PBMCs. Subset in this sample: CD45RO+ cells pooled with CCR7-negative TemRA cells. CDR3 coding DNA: TGTGCCAGCAGCGCCCGGACCGGGACAGTCTATGGCTACACCTTC. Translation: CASSARTGTVYGYTF.